Listed below are T cell receptor beta chains from one sample, sequenced in a study of blood T cell repertoires in COVID-19. TCRdb's table, derived via immunoSEQ multiplex PCR, lists solely in-frame clones and lacks some. The table has around 78,000 clones, 80% to 95% seen once. What was sequenced was peripheral blood. The receptor set was obtained from a woman aged 45-59 years in a cohort sampled during active COVID-19. Both conserved end residues are part of each CDR3. The D gene is left open where the match is weak. Clone sizes are given selectively: once, few, many, or a class where the clone is expanded.

clone_size,j_call,v_call,d_call,cdr3_aa,cdr3_nt
-,TRBJ2-3,TRBV7-9,TRBD2,CASSPLAGGGTDTQYF,TGTGCCAGCAGCCCCCTGGCGGGGGGGGGCACAGATACGCAGTATTTT
-,TRBJ1-2,TRBV20-1,-,CSASSGTGTLQGGYTF,TGCAGTGCTAGTTCCGGAACCGGGACATTGCAGGGTGGCTACACCTTC
-,TRBJ2-2,TRBV12-5,TRBD1,CASGLASGTGVAGELFF,TGTGCTAGTGGTTTAGCTTCCGGGACAGGGGTCGCCGGGGAGCTGTTTTTT
-,TRBJ2-6,TRBV7-3,TRBD2,CASSLRASGSSGANVLTF,TGTGCCAGCAGCTTAAGGGCTAGCGGTTCCTCTGGGGCCAACGTCCTGACTTTC
-,TRBJ2-4,TRBV19,TRBD2,CASSLTSGVAKNIQYF,TGTGCCAGTAGTCTGACTAGCGGGGTAGCCAAAAACATTCAGTACTTC
-,TRBJ2-7,TRBV19,TRBD2,CASSNPTRGSGSGEQYF,TGTGCCAGTAGTAACCCCACCCGGGGTAGCGGGAGTGGCGAGCAGTACTTC
-,TRBJ1-1,TRBV10-2,-,CASSENREGTEAFF,TGCGCCAGCAGTGAAAACAGGGAGGGCACTGAAGCTTTCTTT
-,TRBJ2-1,TRBV28,TRBD2,CAIEAGDFYNEQFF,TGTGCCATCGAGGCGGGAGATTTCTACAATGAGCAGTTCTTC
-,TRBJ2-1,TRBV10-2,-,CASSDPSRSYNEQFF,TGCGCCAGCAGTGACCCAAGCAGGTCCTACAATGAGCAGTTCTTC
-,TRBJ1-5,TRBV24-1,TRBD1,CATRQGASQPQHF,TGTGCCACTCGGCAGGGGGCAAGTCAGCCCCAGCATTTT
-,TRBJ1-1,TRBV11-2,-,CASSFSGAWGNTEAFF,TGTGCCAGCAGCTTTTCAGGGGCCTGGGGGAACACTGAAGCTTTCTTT
-,TRBJ2-7,TRBV18,TRBD1,CASSPGAGGPERYEQYF,TGTGCCAGCTCACCAGGGGCAGGGGGTCCTGAAAGGTACGAGCAGTACTTC
-,TRBJ2-7,TRBV18,-,CASSPGLEQYF,TGTGCCAGCTCACCGGGCCTCGAGCAGTACTTC
-,TRBJ2-7,TRBV5-8,TRBD1,CASSLDPTGQVSYEQYF,TGTGCCAGCAGCTTGGACCCCACGGGACAGGTCTCCTACGAGCAGTACTTC
-,TRBJ2-3,TRBV5-1,-,CASSLGSRYPDTQYF,TGCGCCAGCAGCCTTGGTTCTAGGTATCCAGATACGCAGTATTTT
-,TRBJ1-2,TRBV9,-,CASSVGEGPNYGYTF,TGTGCCAGCAGCGTAGGGGAGGGACCAAACTATGGCTACACCTTC
-,TRBJ2-7,TRBV18,TRBD2,CASSPLGTSGAHEQYF,TGTGCCAGCTCACCACTCGGGACTAGCGGTGCCCACGAGCAGTACTTC
-,TRBJ1-6,TRBV28,-,CASSFLRRSSYNSPLHF,TGTGCCAGCAGTTTCCTTAGACGGAGCTCCTATAATTCACCCCTCCACTTT
-,TRBJ1-6,TRBV28,-,CASSYRARSYNSPLHF,TGTGCCAGCAGTTACAGGGCACGCTCCTATAATTCACCCCTCCACTTT
once,TRBJ2-7,TRBV5-1,TRBD2,CASSLSLAGVNYEQYF,TGCGCCAGCAGCTTGAGCCTAGCGGGAGTCAACTACGAGCAGTACTTC
-,TRBJ1-4,TRBV12-3/TRBV12-4,-,CASTTDFGEKLFF,TGTGCCAGCACGACCGACTTCGGTGAAAAACTGTTTTTT
-,TRBJ1-6,TRBV7-9,-,CASSPEGVWGNSPLHF,TGTGCCAGCAGCCCAGAAGGGGTCTGGGGTAATTCACCCCTCCACTTT
few,TRBJ1-1,TRBV7-9,TRBD1,CASSLMGQGIVNTEAFF,TGTGCCAGCAGCTTAATGGGACAGGGGATCGTAAACACTGAAGCTTTCTTT
-,TRBJ2-2,TRBV6-5,-,CASKQYQNTGELFF,TGTGCCAGCAAACAGTATCAGAACACCGGGGAGCTGTTTTTT
-,TRBJ2-2,TRBV7-9,TRBD1,CASSLTTGGTGELFF,TGTGCCAGCAGCTTAACGACAGGGGGGACCGGGGAGCTGTTTTTT
-,TRBJ2-5,TRBV6-1,TRBD1,CASSESGTGDWETQYF,TGTGCCAGCAGTGAGTCAGGGACAGGGGATTGGGAGACCCAGTACTTC
once,TRBJ2-1,TRBV4-2,TRBD1,CASSIYRGRSNEQFF,TGTGCCAGCAGCATTTACAGGGGGCGCAGCAATGAGCAGTTCTTC
-,TRBJ2-7,TRBV7-9,-,CASSSPSMNEQYF,TGTGCCAGCAGCTCTCCTAGCATGAACGAGCAGTACTTC
-,TRBJ2-3,TRBV27,-,CASSENTGFTDTQYF,TGTGCCAGCAGTGAAAACACGGGTTTCACAGATACGCAGTATTTT
few,TRBJ2-2,TRBV4-2,TRBD2,CASSQGTSGANTGELFF,TGTGCCAGCAGCCAAGGGACTAGCGGAGCCAACACCGGGGAGCTGTTTTTT
-,TRBJ2-7,TRBV7-9,TRBD2,CASSGPGLAGGEQYF,TGTGCCAGCAGCGGACCGGGACTAGCGGGGGGCGAGCAGTACTTC
-,TRBJ2-7,TRBV2,-,CASGDWSYEQYF,TGTGCCAGCGGGGACTGGTCCTACGAGCAGTACTTC
-,TRBJ2-4,TRBV29-1,-,CSVEPLAKNIQYF,TGCAGCGTTGAACCTCTAGCCAAAAACATTCAGTACTTC
-,TRBJ2-3,TRBV9,-,CASSARWSVTDTQYF,TGTGCCAGCAGCGCCCGGTGGTCCGTGACAGATACGCAGTATTTT
-,TRBJ2-7,TRBV7-2,TRBD2,CASRAGGSSYEQYF,TGTGCCAGCAGGGCGGGAGGCAGCTCCTACGAGCAGTACTTC
-,TRBJ2-2,TRBV7-6,-,CASSDLGLPGELFF,TGTGCCAGCAGCGACCTAGGTCTCCCCGGGGAGCTGTTTTTT
-,TRBJ2-5,TRBV9,-,CASSVGSRVKETQYF,TGTGCCAGCAGCGTAGGGTCCAGGGTCAAAGAGACCCAGTACTTC
once,TRBJ2-7,TRBV5-1,-,CASSLLTGTGYEQYF,TGCGCCAGCAGCTTGTTAACAGGGACGGGTTACGAGCAGTACTTC
-,TRBJ2-7,TRBV11-2,TRBD1,CASSSPGTGSYEQYF,TGTGCCAGCAGCTCTCCCGGGACAGGGAGCTACGAGCAGTACTTC
once,TRBJ1-3,TRBV6-5,TRBD1,CASKTGAGNTIYF,TGTGCCTCGAAGACAGGGGCTGGAAACACCATATATTTT
few,TRBJ1-5,TRBV6-4,-,CASSCSGAQHF,TGTGCCAGCAGTTGCAGCGGGGCCCAGCATTTT
-,TRBJ2-1,TRBV28,-,CASSPQLEGQFF,TGTGCCAGCAGTCCCCAGTTGGAGGGGCAGTTCTTC
-,TRBJ1-4,TRBV19,-,CASSPRGRDDEKLFF,TGTGCCAGTAGTCCCCGAGGCAGGGATGATGAAAAACTGTTTTTT